These T cell receptor beta chains were read from a single sample in a study of blood T cells in healthy people across ages. TCRdb itself ran the 5' RACE reads through MiXCR, one entry per CDR3 protein. This table holds 700,000 to 850,000 distinct CDR3 sequences, around half found once. Sequencing input: blood. These receptors were taken from an elderly man in good health. The CDR3 runs from the conserved cysteine through the conserved F or W. The D gene is left open where the match is weak. Only some rows state a clone size, as once, few, many or a class for expanded clones.

D	size	J	V	DNA	CDR3
.	.	TRBJ2-5	TRBV3-1	TGTGCCAGCAGCCAAGCACCCCTGGGGGAGCAGTACTTC	CASSQAPLGEQYF
.	.	TRBJ2-1	TRBV14	TGTGCCAGCAGCCCCTCTAGCGCCTCCTACAATGAGCAGTTCTTC	CASSPSSASYNEQFF
TRBD2	.	TRBJ2-5	TRBV20-1	TGCAGTGCTAGAGTAGGGGATACGGGAGGCGAGACCCAGTACTTC	CSARVGDTGGETQYF
.	.	TRBJ2-1	TRBV3-1	TGTGCCAGCAGCCAAGGCGCTTACAATGAGCAGTTCTTC	CASSQGAYNEQFF
TRBD2	.	TRBJ2-1	TRBV28	TGTGCCAGCAGTCCCCTGGGTAGCGGGAGCTACAATGAGCAGTTCTTC	CASSPLGSGSYNEQFF
TRBD1	.	TRBJ2-5	TRBV14	TGTGCCAGCAGCCAGGCGACAGGGGGATGGGAGACCCAGTACTTC	CASSQATGGWETQYF
TRBD1	.	TRBJ2-7	TRBV20-1	TGCAGTGCTCCCGGACAGGGGCTTTCCTACGAGCAGTACTTC	CSAPGQGLSYEQYF
TRBD1	.	TRBJ2-7	TRBV11-3	TGTGCCAGCAGTCCACGAGCGGACAGGCCCTACGAGCAGTACTTC	CASSPRADRPYEQYF
TRBD1	few	TRBJ2-5	TRBV25-1	TGTGCCAGCAGTGAATTAGGAGGACAGGGGGCGCAGGTCCAGTACTTC	CASSELGGQGAQVQYF
TRBD1	.	TRBJ2-1	TRBV7-9	TGTGCCAGCAGCACAGGGGCCCCCAATGAGCAGTTCTTC	CASSTGAPNEQFF
TRBD1	.	TRBJ1-1	TRBV12-3/TRBV12-4	TGTGCCAGCAGCCAGACAGGGCGAGCTTTCTTT	CASSQTGRAFF
.	.	TRBJ1-2	TRBV7-2	TGTGCCAGCAGCTTTAACCCGGGTTTAAGGGGCTACACCTTC	CASSFNPGLRGYTF
TRBD1	.	TRBJ2-7	TRBV20-1	TGCAGTGCTAGAGATCAGTTAGCACAGGGGGCCTACGAGCAGTACTTC	CSARDQLAQGAYEQYF
TRBD2	.	TRBJ2-3	TRBV4-2	TGTGCCAGCAGCCAAGATCCCGGCGGGAGGCTGGGCACAGATACGCAGTATTTT	CASSQDPGGRLGTDTQYF
TRBD1	few	TRBJ2-3	TRBV5-6	TGTGCCAGCACCGGGACAGCCGATACGCAGTATTTT	CASTGTADTQYF
.	.	TRBJ2-1	TRBV2	TGTGCCAGCAGTGGCAGGACCGATGAGCAGTTCTTC	CASSGRTDEQFF
.	.	TRBJ1-5	TRBV25-1	TGTGCCAGCAGTTTGACCCCGATTCTGCAGCCCCAGCATTTT	CASSLTPILQPQHF
.	.	TRBJ2-5	TRBV6-6	TGTGCCAGCAGTTCCCCCAATCGCGGTCAAGAGACCCAGTACTTC	CASSSPNRGQETQYF
TRBD1	few	TRBJ2-5	TRBV11-2	TGTGCCAGCACCCCGGGCGGGGACAGGATAAGAGTGGAGCAGTACTTC	CASTPGGDRIRVEQYF